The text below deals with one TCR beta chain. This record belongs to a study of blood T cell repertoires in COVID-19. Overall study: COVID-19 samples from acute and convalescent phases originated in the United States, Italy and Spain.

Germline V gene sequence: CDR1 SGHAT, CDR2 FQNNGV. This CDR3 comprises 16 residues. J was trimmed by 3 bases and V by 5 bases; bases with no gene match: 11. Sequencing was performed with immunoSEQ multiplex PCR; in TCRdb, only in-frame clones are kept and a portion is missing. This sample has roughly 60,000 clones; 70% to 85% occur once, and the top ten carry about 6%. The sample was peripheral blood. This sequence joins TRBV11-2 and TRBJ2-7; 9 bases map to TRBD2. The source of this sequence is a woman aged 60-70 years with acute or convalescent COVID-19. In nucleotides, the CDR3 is TGTGCCAGCAGCGCGTTACTAGCGGGCTCCCTCTACGAGCAGTACTTC. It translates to CASSALLAGSLYEQYF.